A single sample gave rise to the 21 T cell receptor beta chains below, sequenced in a study of blood T cell repertoires in COVID-19. This table comes from immunoSEQ multiplex PCR, and its TCRdb copy is limited to in-frame clones, with some not included. Found here are 200,000 to 300,000 clones, around 86% of them singletons; the top ten hold 3%. The source material was peripheral blood. The receptors stem from a woman aged 25 to 39 who had recovered from COVID-19.

The J gene is TRBJ1-1, the V gene TRBV18; D is possibly TRBD1 (6 bases). This CDR3 region has 14 residues. The V end lost 3 bases, the J end lost 2 bases, and 10 bases lay between the germline ends. CDR1 and CDR2 from the germline V gene are KGHSH and LQKENI. In DNA, the CDR3 is TGTGCCAGCTCACCGCTACAGGGCAACACTGAAGCTTTCTTT. Encoded protein: CASSPLQGNTEAFF. The full variable domain, its missing parts supplied by reference TRBV18 and TRBJ1-1, is NAGVMQNPRHLVRRRGQEARLRCSPMKGHSHVYWYRQLPEEGLKFMVYLQKENIIDESGMPKERFSAEFPKEGPSILRIQQVVRGDSAAYFCASSPLQGNTEAFFGQGTRLTVV.

The chain carries TRBV19 and TRBJ2-2; 11 nucleotides line up with TRBD1. This CDR3 region has 16 residues. CDR1 is LNHDA and CDR2 is SQIVND in the germline V gene (reference sequence). The trim removed 10 bases at V and 5 bases at J, leaving 12 bases unmatched. Written as DNA, the CDR3 is TGTGCCACCGCGGACAGGGGGCGAGGGTTTACCGGGGAGCTGTTTTTT. Residues: CATADRGRGFTGELFF.

This sequence joins TRBV19 and TRBJ2-7; 9 bases are shared with TRBD1. The CDR3 has 15 amino acids. Trimming cost V 5 bases and J 2 bases; bases outside gene matches: 7. Germline V gene lookup returns CDR1 LNHDA and CDR2 SQIVND (reference sequence). The CDR3 DNA is TGTGCCAGTAGTCAAGGACAGGGGCGGACCTACGAGCAGTACTTC. It specifies CASSQGQGRTYEQYF.

The chain couples TRBV6-2 or TRBV6-3 to TRBJ2-1, with D perhaps matching TRBD2 (6 bases). Germline V gene sequence: CDR1 MNHEY, CDR2 SVGEGT. V lost 2 bases, J lost 0 bases, and 8 bases lay in between. This CDR3 is 15 amino acids long. The CDR3, as DNA: TGTGCCAGCAGTTACGCGGGGCTCTCCTACAATGAGCAGTTCTTC. It specifies CASSYAGLSYNEQFF.

This clone has just one count. CDR3 protein: CASRATSGGAHHEQFF. The CDR3 DNA reads TGTGCCAGCAGAGCAACTAGCGGGGGGGCTCATCATGAGCAGTTCTTC. The chain carries TRBV2 and TRBJ2-1; 13 positions match TRBD2. J lost 8 bases, V lost 6 bases, and 10 bases had no gene match. Germline V gene data show CDR1 as SNHLY and CDR2 as FYNNEI. The CDR3 runs 16 residues.

V and J are TRBV12-3 or TRBV12-4 and TRBJ2-7; 7 nucleotides agree with TRBD2. The CDR3 runs 13 residues. V shed 8 bases and J 6 bases; nucleotides not matched to a gene: 10. This CDR3 is CASQWGGAFEQYF. The CDR3 DNA follows: TGTGCCAGCCAGTGGGGGGGAGCGTTCGAGCAGTACTTC.

The chain joins TRBV6-6 to TRBJ1-5, with D maybe TRBD1 (6 bases). CDR3 length: 17 residues. The germline gives CDR1 MNHNY, CDR2 SVGAGI (reference sequence). Trimming stripped 5 bases from V and 7 bases from J, with 24 bases between. CDR3 bases: TGTGCCAGCAGTCCTATCCCGGGACACCCAAACTGGCAGCCCCAGCATTTT. Residues: CASSPIPGHPNWQPQHF.

The chain employs TRBV14 and TRBJ2-4; D call uncertain. The CDR3 has 12 residues. Germline-derived CDR1 and CDR2 are SGHDN and FVKESK. Trimming took off 1 base at V and 8 bases at J, with 6 bases between the two ends. The CDR3 loop reads CASSQVSHIQYF. Written as DNA, the CDR3 is TGTGCCAGCAGCCAAGTAAGCCACATTCAGTACTTC.

The gene calls are TRBV24-1 and TRBJ2-1; D is possibly TRBD2 (5 bases). V lost 1 base, J lost 6 bases, and 9 bases lay in between. The CDR3 extends over 14 amino acids. CDR1 KGHDR and CDR2 SFDVKD come from the germline V gene. The CDR3 coding sequence is TGTGCCACCAGTGATTTAGTAGCGAGCAATGAGCAGTTCTTC. Translating gives CATSDLVASNEQFF.

As regards this clone: At one of its ends the junction is not consistent with the germline gene, which may arise from a read error. The V call is TRBV7-3, the J call TRBJ1-6; unclear D gene. Per germline, CDR1 SGHTA and CDR2 FQGTGA. CDR3 length equals 10 residues. CDR3 coding DNA: TGTGCCAGCAGCTATAGCCGGGTCACCTTT. This encodes CASSYSRVTF.

This chain joins TRBV6-2 or TRBV6-3 and TRBJ2-7, with 11 bases that match TRBD2. The V gene end was trimmed by 0 bases and the J gene end by 4 bases; junction bases not matched to a gene: 5. The CDR3 is 16 amino acids. The V gene's germline CDR1 is MNHEY and CDR2 SVGEGT. The DNA for the CDR3 is TGTGCCAGCAGTTACTCGGGGACTAGCGGATATTACGAGCAGTACTTC. Amino acid sequence: CASSYSGTSGYYEQYF.

The chain is built from TRBV4-1 and TRBJ1-4, with 8 bases that match TRBD1. This CDR3 has 15 amino acids. The germline V gene has CDR1 MGHRA and CDR2 YSYEKL. V shed 0 bases, J shed 11 bases, and the junction held 8 bases outside the gene matches. This CDR3 is CASSQEGAGGKKLFF. The CDR3 nucleotides read TGCGCCAGCAGCCAAGAAGGGGCAGGGGGCAAGAAACTGTTTTTT.

The chain has TRBV29-1 and TRBJ2-2; D gene uncertain. Deletions cut 6 bases from V and 4 bases from J, with 12 bases between. The CDR3 contains 13 residues. CDR1 is SQVTM and CDR2 is ANQGSEA in the germline V gene. CDR3 DNA: TGCAGCGTCGTTTCCCGTTCCACCGGGGAGCTGTTTTTT. Translation gives CSVVSRSTGELFF.

The chain combines TRBV5-4 with TRBJ2-1; the match to TRBD2 covers 12 bases. The V gene end was trimmed by 3 bases and the J gene end by 5 bases; junction bases not matched to a gene: 6. The CDR3 totals 16 residues. Germline V gene data show CDR1 as SGHNT and CDR2 as YYREEE (reference sequence). This chain's CDR3 is CASSSSGGALNNEQFF. Here the CDR3 DNA reads TGTGCCAGCAGCTCTAGCGGGGGGGCCCTTAACAATGAGCAGTTCTTC.

V is TRBV5-5 and J is TRBJ1-5, with a weak D call TRBD1 (6 bases). The germline V and J ends were trimmed by 4 bases and 5 bases, with 10 bases remaining between them. Germline assignment: CDR1 SGHKS and CDR2 YYEKEE (reference sequence). The CDR3 contains 13 residues. CDR3 DNA sequence: TGTGCCAGCAGCAGGGACAATTATCAGCCCCAGCATTTT. It codes for CASSRDNYQPQHF.

The CDR3 DNA reads as TGTGCCAGCAGGAAATACAGGGGGCAAACCTACGATGGCTACACCTTC. Protein product: CASRKYRGQTYDGYTF. V gene TRBV27 combines with J gene TRBJ1-2, with 9 bases matching TRBD1. This CDR3 is 16 amino acids long. V was clipped by 6 bases and J by 6 bases; unmatched bases: 14. Per germline, CDR1 MNHEY and CDR2 SMNVEV (reference sequence).

This clone has just a few counts. This sequence joins TRBV3-1 (or the pseudogene TRBV3-2) and TRBJ2-1; 13 bases map to TRBD2. Per germline, CDR1 LGHDT and CDR2 YNNKEL (reference sequence). The CDR3 consists of 15 residues. Trimming removed 8 bases from V and 8 bases from J; junction bases left unmatched: 9. The CDR3 nucleotides read TGTGCCAGCCAACTAGCGGGGGGGCCAATCGATGAGCAGTTCTTC. As protein: CASQLAGGPIDEQFF.

The chain recombines TRBV25-1 with TRBJ1-6; 7 positions agree with TRBD1. CDR3 length: 16 residues. V was pared by 0 bases and J by 7 bases, with 6 bases of the junction left unmatched. CDR1 is MGHDK and CDR2 is SYGVNS in the germline V gene. The DNA of the CDR3 is TGTGCCAGCAGTGAATACAGGACAGGAGGGAATTCACCCCTCCACTTT. It specifies CASSEYRTGGNSPLHF.

This sequence joins TRBV10-2 and TRBJ2-7, with 8 bases identical to TRBD2. V was pared by 5 bases and J by 1 base, with 7 bases of the junction left unmatched. This CDR3 contains 15 residues. In germline, CDR1 is WSHSY, CDR2 SAAADI. Written as DNA, the CDR3 is TGCGCCAGCAGTCGAAGCGGGGGTGGATCCTACGAGCAGTACTTC. As protein: CASSRSGGGSYEQYF.

The rearrangement uses TRBV5-1 and TRBJ1-3; TRBD1 agrees at 10 bases. The ends lost 4 bases at V and 0 bases at J; junction bases unmatched: 4. In germline, CDR1 is SGHRS, CDR2 YFSETQ. The CDR3 loop spans 16 amino acids. The chain's CDR3 is CASSERTGGSGNTIYF. The CDR3 DNA is TGCGCCAGCAGCGAAAGGACAGGGGGCTCTGGAAACACCATATATTTT.

The chain combines TRBV11-1 with TRBJ1-1; D is ambiguous. This CDR3 is built from 13 residues. Trimming cost V 5 bases and J 4 bases, with 11 bases left between them. CDR1 and CDR2 from the germline V gene are SGHAT and FQDESV (reference sequence). The CDR3: CASSLTHGTEAFF. DNA for the CDR3: TGTGCCAGCAGCCTGACACACGGCACTGAAGCTTTCTTT.